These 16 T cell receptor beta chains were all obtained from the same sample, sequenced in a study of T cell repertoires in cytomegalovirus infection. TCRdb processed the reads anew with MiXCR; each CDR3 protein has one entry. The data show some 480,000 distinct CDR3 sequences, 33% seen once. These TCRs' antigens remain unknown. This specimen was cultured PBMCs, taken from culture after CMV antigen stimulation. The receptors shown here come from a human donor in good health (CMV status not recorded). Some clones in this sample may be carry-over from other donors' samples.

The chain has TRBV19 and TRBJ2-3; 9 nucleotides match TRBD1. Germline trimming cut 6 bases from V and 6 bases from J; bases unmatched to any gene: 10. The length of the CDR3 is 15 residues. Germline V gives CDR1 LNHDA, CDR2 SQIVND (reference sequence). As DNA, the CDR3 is TGTGCCAGTAGGGCCGGGGACAGGGAGGCCGATACGCAGTATTTT. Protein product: CASRAGDREADTQYF.

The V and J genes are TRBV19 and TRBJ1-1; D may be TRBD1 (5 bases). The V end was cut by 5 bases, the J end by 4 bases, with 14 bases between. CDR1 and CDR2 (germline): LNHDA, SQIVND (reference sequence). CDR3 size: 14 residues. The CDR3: CASSEDSWGTEAFF. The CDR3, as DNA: TGTGCCAGTAGTGAAGACAGCTGGGGCACTGAAGCTTTCTTT.

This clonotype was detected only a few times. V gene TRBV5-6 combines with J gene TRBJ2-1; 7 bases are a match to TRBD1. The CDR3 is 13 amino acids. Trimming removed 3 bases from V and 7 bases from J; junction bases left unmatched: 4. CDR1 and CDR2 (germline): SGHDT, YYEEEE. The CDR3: CASSSTGRNEQFF. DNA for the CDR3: TGTGCCAGCAGCTCGACAGGGCGTAATGAGCAGTTCTTC.

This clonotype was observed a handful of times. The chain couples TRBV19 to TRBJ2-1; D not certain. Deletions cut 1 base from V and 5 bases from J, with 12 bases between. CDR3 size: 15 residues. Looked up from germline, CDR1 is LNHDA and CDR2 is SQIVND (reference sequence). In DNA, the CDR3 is TGTGCCAGTAGTATAGTGCTTAACCCTGACAATGAGCAGTTCTTC. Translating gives CASSIVLNPDNEQFF.

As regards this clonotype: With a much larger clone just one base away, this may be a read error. DNA for the CDR3: TGCGCCAGCAGCCAAGCCGGGACATCTAACTATGGCTACACCTTC. This translates into CASSQAGTSNYGYTF. This sequence joins TRBV4-1 and TRBJ1-2, with D possibly being TRBD1 (6 bases). The germline V and J ends were trimmed by 1 base and 0 bases, with 9 bases remaining between them. Germline assignment: CDR1 MGHRA and CDR2 YSYEKL. This CDR3 is built from 15 residues.

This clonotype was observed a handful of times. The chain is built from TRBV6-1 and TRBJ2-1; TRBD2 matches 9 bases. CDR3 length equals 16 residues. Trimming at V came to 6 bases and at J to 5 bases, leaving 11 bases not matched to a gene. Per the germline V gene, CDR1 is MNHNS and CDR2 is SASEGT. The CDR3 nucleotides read TGTGCCAGCAGAGTAAATCTAGCGGGATGGGACAATGAGCAGTTCTTC. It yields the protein CASRVNLAGWDNEQFF.

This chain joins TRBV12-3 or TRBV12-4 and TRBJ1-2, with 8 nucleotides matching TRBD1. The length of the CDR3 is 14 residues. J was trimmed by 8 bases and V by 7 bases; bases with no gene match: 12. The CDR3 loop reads CASTSPDRVEGYTF. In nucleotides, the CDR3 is TGTGCCAGCACCTCCCCGGACAGGGTGGAGGGCTACACCTTC.

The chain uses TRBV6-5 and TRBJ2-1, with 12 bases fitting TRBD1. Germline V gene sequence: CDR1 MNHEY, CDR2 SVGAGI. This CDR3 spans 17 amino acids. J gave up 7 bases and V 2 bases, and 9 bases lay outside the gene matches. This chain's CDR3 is CASSYTGTGGLANEQFF. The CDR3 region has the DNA TGTGCCAGCAGTTACACTGGGACAGGGGGCTTAGCGAATGAGCAGTTCTTC.

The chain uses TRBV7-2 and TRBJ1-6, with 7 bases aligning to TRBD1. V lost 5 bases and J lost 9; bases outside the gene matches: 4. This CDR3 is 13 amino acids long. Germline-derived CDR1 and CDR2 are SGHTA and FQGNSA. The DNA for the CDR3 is TGTGCCAGCAGCCCCTACAGGGGTTCACCCCTCCACTTT. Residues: CASSPYRGSPLHF. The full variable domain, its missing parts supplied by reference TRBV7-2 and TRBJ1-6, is GAGVSQSPSNKVTEKGKDVELRCDPISGHTALYWYRQSLGQGLEFLIYFQGNSAPDKSGLPSDRFSAERTGGSVSTLTIQRTQQEDSAVYLCASSPYRGSPLHFGNGTRLTVT.

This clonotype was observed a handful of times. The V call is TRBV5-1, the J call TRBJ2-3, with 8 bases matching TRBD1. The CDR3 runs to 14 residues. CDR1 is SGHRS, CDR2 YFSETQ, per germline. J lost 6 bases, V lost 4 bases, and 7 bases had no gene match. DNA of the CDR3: TGCGCCAGCAGCGCAGGGCAGGGGGCGGATACGCAGTATTTT. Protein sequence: CASSAGQGADTQYF.

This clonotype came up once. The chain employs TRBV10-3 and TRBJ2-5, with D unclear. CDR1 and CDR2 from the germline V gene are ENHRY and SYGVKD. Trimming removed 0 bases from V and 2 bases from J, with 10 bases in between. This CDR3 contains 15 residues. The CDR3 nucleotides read TGTGCCATCAGTGAGTCGAGGAGCGATCAAGAGACCCAGTACTTC. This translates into CAISESRSDQETQYF.

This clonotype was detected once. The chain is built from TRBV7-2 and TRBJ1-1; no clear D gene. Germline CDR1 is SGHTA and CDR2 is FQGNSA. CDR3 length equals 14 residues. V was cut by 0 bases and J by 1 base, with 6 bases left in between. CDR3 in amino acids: CASSLAFWNTEAFF. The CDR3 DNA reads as TGTGCCAGCAGCTTAGCGTTTTGGAACACTGAAGCTTTCTTT. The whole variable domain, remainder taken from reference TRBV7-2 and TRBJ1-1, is GAGVSQSPSNKVTEKGKDVELRCDPISGHTALYWYRQSLGQGLEFLIYFQGNSAPDKSGLPSDRFSAERTGGSVSTLTIQRTQQEDSAVYLCASSLAFWNTEAFFGQGTRLTVV.

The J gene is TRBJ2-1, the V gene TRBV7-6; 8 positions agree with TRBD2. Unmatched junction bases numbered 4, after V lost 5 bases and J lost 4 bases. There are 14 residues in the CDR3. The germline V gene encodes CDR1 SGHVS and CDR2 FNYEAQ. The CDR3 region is CASSPAGDYNEQFF. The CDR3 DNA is TGTGCCAGCAGCCCAGCGGGAGATTACAATGAGCAGTTCTTC.

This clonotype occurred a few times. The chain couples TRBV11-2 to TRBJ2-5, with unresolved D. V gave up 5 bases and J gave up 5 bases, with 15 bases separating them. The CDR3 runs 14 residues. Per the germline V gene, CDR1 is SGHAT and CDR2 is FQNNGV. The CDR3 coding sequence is TGTGCCAGCAGCCCTATAGCTATTACGGAGACCCAGTACTTC. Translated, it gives CASSPIAITETQYF.

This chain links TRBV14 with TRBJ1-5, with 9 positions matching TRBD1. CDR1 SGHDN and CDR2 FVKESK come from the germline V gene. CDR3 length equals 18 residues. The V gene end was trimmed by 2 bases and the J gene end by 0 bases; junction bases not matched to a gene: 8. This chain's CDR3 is CASSQSRDRENSNQPQHF. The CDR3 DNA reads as TGTGCCAGCAGCCAATCCCGGGACAGGGAAAATAGCAATCAGCCCCAGCATTTT.

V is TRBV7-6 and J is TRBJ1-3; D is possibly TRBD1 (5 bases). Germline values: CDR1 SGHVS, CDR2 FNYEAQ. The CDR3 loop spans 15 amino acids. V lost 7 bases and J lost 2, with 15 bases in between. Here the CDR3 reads CASTDGMGAGNTIYF. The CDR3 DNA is TGTGCCAGCACCGACGGTATGGGGGCTGGAAACACCATATATTTT.